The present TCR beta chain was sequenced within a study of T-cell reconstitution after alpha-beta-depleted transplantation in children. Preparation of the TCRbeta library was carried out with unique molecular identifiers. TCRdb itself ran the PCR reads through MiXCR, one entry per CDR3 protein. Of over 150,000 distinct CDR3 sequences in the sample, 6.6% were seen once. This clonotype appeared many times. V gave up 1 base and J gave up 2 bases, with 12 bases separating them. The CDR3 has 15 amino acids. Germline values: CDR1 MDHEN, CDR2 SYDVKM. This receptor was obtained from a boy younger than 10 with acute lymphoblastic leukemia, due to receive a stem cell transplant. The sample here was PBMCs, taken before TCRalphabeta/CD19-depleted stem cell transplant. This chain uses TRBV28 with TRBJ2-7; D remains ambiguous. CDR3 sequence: CASSLYGSRTYEQYF. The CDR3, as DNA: TGTGCCAGCAGTTTATATGGCAGTAGAACCTACGAGCAGTACTTC.